This passage covers 17 T cell receptor beta chains from one sample sequenced in a study of blood T cell repertoires in COVID-19. Profiled with immunoSEQ multiplex PCR; TCRdb holds only in-frame clones, not every one. Seen here are almost 85,000 clones, around 83% observed once, and the top ten hold approximately 37%. The sequenced sample was peripheral blood. Receptors originate from a man at least 80 years old with active or convalescent COVID-19.

The CDR3 DNA is TGTGCCAGCAGCCCTCGGACTAGCGGGTACCAAGAGACCCAGTACTTC. Translating gives CASSPRTSGYQETQYF. The genes are TRBV7-9 and TRBJ2-5; 11 bases agree with TRBD2. CDR1 and CDR2 from the germline V gene are SEHNR and FQNEAQ (reference sequence). J lost 0 bases, V lost 5 bases, and 5 bases had no gene match. The CDR3 consists of 16 residues.

The rearrangement links TRBV30 to TRBJ1-1; 7 bases line up with TRBD1. CDR3 length: 13 amino acids. Germline loops: CDR1 GTSNPN, CDR2 SVGIG (reference sequence). The ends lost 1 base at V and 4 bases at J; junction bases unmatched: 3. CDR3 loop: CAWSGQGGTEAFF. Here the CDR3 DNA reads TGTGCCTGGAGTGGACAGGGAGGCACTGAAGCTTTCTTT.

This chain connects TRBV19 to TRBJ2-3; 15 bases agree with TRBD2. The CDR3 spans 17 residues. In germline, CDR1 is LNHDA, CDR2 SQIVND (reference sequence). The trim removed 1 base at V and 8 bases at J, leaving 7 bases unmatched. The CDR3 loop reads CASSIVGTSGRSATQYF. In DNA form, the CDR3 reads TGTGCCAGTAGTATAGTAGGGACTAGCGGGAGGTCGGCTACGCAGTATTTT.

In DNA, the CDR3 is TGTGCCAGCACAAGAGGGTCCGGGGGGAACACTGAAGCTTTCTTT. It codes for CASTRGSGGNTEAFF. The chain joins TRBV7-9 to TRBJ1-1; a possible D gene is TRBD1 (5 bases). V was cut by 7 bases and J by 1 base, with 16 bases left in between. Germline-derived CDR1 and CDR2 are SEHNR and FQNEAQ (reference sequence). There are 15 residues in the CDR3.

The chain couples TRBV18 to TRBJ1-1; 7 nucleotides match TRBD1. The junction had 7 bases not matched to a gene; V was cut back by 3 bases and J by 0 bases. CDR1 and CDR2 from the germline V gene are KGHSH and LQKENI. This CDR3 contains 16 residues. CDR3 amino acids: CASSPRQGTVNTEAFF. DNA for the CDR3: TGTGCCAGCTCACCGAGACAGGGAACTGTGAACACTGAAGCTTTCTTT.

V gene TRBV7-3 combines with J gene TRBJ2-1, with 12 bases fitting TRBD2. Looked up from germline, CDR1 is SGHTA and CDR2 is FQGTGA. CDR3 size: 15 residues. V trimming: 2 bases; J trimming: 7 bases; junction bases outside the gene matches: 3. The CDR3 here is CASSLSSGGANEQFF. CDR3 DNA sequence: TGTGCCAGCAGCTTATCTAGCGGGGGGGCGAATGAGCAGTTCTTC.

The chain links TRBV5-5 to TRBJ2-1; 10 nucleotides line up with TRBD2. Germline V lookup: CDR1 SGHKS, CDR2 YYEKEE (reference sequence). The CDR3 has 15 amino acids. The trim removed 0 bases at V and 6 bases at J, leaving 3 bases unmatched. For the CDR3, the DNA is TGTGCCAGCAGCTTGGAAACTAGCGGGGTCAATGAGCAGTTCTTC. Its translation is CASSLETSGVNEQFF.

The rearrangement links TRBV6-4 to TRBJ2-1; 7 nucleotides align to TRBD2. Trimming cost V 6 bases and J 0 bases; bases outside gene matches: 5. The CDR3 covers 15 residues. CDR1 is MRHNA and CDR2 is SNTAGT in the germline V gene. The CDR3 region has the DNA TGTGCCAGCAGCTCTAGCGGCCGCTCCTACAATGAGCAGTTCTTC. Residues: CASSSSGRSYNEQFF.

CDR3 residues: CASSLDRNTEAFF. The CDR3 bases are TGTGCCAGCAGCCTGGACAGAAACACTGAAGCTTTCTTT. V gene TRBV11-3 combines with J gene TRBJ1-1, with D perhaps TRBD1 (6 bases). The V end was cut by 5 bases, the J end by 2 bases, with 9 bases between. Per the germline V gene, CDR1 is SGHNT and CDR2 is YENEEA. The CDR3 covers 13 residues.

The J gene is TRBJ1-4, the V gene TRBV28, with 11 bases identical to TRBD1. V gave up 7 bases and J gave up 4 bases; unmatched junction bases: 11. The CDR3 has 17 residues. Germline V gene data show CDR1 as MDHEN and CDR2 as SYDVKM. DNA of the CDR3: TGTGCCAGCATGGGGGACAGGGGGAAGGGGGTTAATGAAAAACTGTTTTTT. Translated, it gives CASMGDRGKGVNEKLFF.

The chain couples TRBV5-3 to TRBJ1-1, with D possibly matching TRBD1 (6 bases). TRBV5-3 is annotated as an ORF whose role is uncertain. This CDR3 region has 14 residues. Trimming removed 2 bases from V and 4 bases from J, with 12 bases in between. The CDR3 DNA reads as TGTGCCAGAAGCTTCAGGGGTTCGGTCACTGAAGCTTTCTTT. This sequence encodes CARSFRGSVTEAFF.

The chain links TRBV28 to TRBJ2-7, with 16 bases lining up with TRBD2. CDR3 length equals 14 residues. The ends lost 11 bases at V and 5 bases at J; junction bases unmatched: 6. CDR1 and CDR2 (germline): MDHEN, SYDVKM. CDR3 protein: CAGGTSGRAHEQYF. CDR3 DNA: TGTGCCGGAGGGACTAGCGGGAGGGCCCACGAGCAGTACTTC.

The chain has TRBV24-1 and TRBJ2-1; 9 bases map to TRBD2. Germline trimming cut 4 bases from V and 9 bases from J; bases unmatched to any gene: 12. Germline assignment: CDR1 KGHDR and CDR2 SFDVKD. The CDR3 covers 16 residues. The CDR3 is CATSDLPQASGVEQFF. CDR3 nucleotides: TGTGCCACCAGTGACCTCCCCCAGGCTAGCGGGGTTGAGCAGTTCTTC.

This clone turned up a few times. V gene TRBV3-1 (or the pseudogene TRBV3-2) combines with J gene TRBJ1-6; D call uncertain. The V and J ends lost 0 bases and 9 bases respectively, with 9 bases between them. In germline, CDR1 is LGHDT, CDR2 YNNKEL (reference sequence). The CDR3 runs 14 residues. As DNA, the CDR3 is TGTGCCAGCAGCCAAGATGTGCGGGTTTCACCCCTCCACTTT. It specifies CASSQDVRVSPLHF.

This clone turned up a few times. The chain joins TRBV5-1 to TRBJ1-3, with D uncertain. Per germline, CDR1 SGHRS and CDR2 YFSETQ. CDR3 length equals 13 residues. Trimming took 0 bases from V and 4 from J, leaving 5 bases between them. The CDR3 here is CASSLDQGNTIYF. As DNA, the CDR3 is TGCGCCAGCAGCTTGGACCAGGGAAACACCATATATTTT.

The gene calls are TRBV18 and TRBJ2-1; D is ambiguous. The length of the CDR3 is 17 residues. From germline, CDR1 is KGHSH and CDR2 LQKENI. The V end was cut by 2 bases, the J end by 4 bases, with 18 bases between. In nucleotides, the CDR3 is TGTGCCAGCTCACCATTAGGCCAGCGAACTACGTACAATGAGCAGTTCTTC. Translating gives CASSPLGQRTTYNEQFF.

The rearrangement joins TRBV9 to TRBJ2-2, with 8 bases aligning to TRBD1. CDR1 is SGDLS, CDR2 YYNGEE, per germline. This CDR3 region has 16 residues. Trimming at V came to 0 bases and at J to 4 bases, leaving 5 bases not matched to a gene. In DNA form, the CDR3 reads TGTGCCAGCAGCGTAGAACAGGGGGTTGGCACCGGGGAGCTGTTTTTT. This gives the protein CASSVEQGVGTGELFF.